This is a list of T cell receptor beta chains from one sample in a study of OX40 agonist ivuxolimab in advanced cancers. Assay used: immunoSEQ multiplex PCR; TCRdb lists only in-frame clones, some missing. The sample has approximately 100,000 clones, around 91% seen once. The sequencing used CD4+ or CD8+ T cells sorted from blood, collected in a trial of the OX40 agonist ivuxolimab. The receptors were sampled from an adult with an advanced solid tumor such as melanoma, head and neck, liver or kidney cancer. Both conserved end residues are part of each CDR3. A D gene is named only where the DNA matches it firmly. Not every row has a clone size; where given, it reads once, few, many or a size class.

J: TRBJ2-2; V: TRBV9; size: NA; D: TRBD2; DNA: TGTGCCAGCAGGGAGCGGGAGGGCCTCGCCGGGGAGCTGTTTTTT; CDR3: CASREREGLAGELFF
J: TRBJ2-3; V: TRBV9; size: NA; D: NA; DNA: TGTGCCAGCGGGGTAGCGCGACGGGATACGCAGTATTTT; CDR3: CASGVARRDTQYF
J: TRBJ2-7; V: TRBV5-1; size: NA; D: TRBD1; DNA: TGCGCCAGTACAACAGGGGGCCGCTTCTACGAGCAGTACTTC; CDR3: CASTTGGRFYEQYF
J: TRBJ1-2; V: TRBV11-2; size: NA; D: NA; DNA: TGTGCCAGCAGGGGGGGCGCCGGTGGCTACACCTTC; CDR3: CASRGGAGGYTF
J: TRBJ2-7; V: TRBV5-1; size: few; D: TRBD2; DNA: TGCGCCAGCAGCCCCGATCCGGGACTAGCGGCCGAGCAGTACTTC; CDR3: CASSPDPGLAAEQYF
J: TRBJ2-7; V: TRBV5-4; size: NA; D: TRBD1; DNA: TGTGCCAGCAGCTTCCGGGGACAGAGCTCCTACGAGCAGTACTTC; CDR3: CASSFRGQSSYEQYF
J: TRBJ2-2; V: TRBV5-4; size: NA; D: TRBD2; DNA: TGTGCCAGCAGCTTGCCTGGACTAGCGGCTTTAAACACCGGGGAGCTGTTTTTT; CDR3: CASSLPGLAALNTGELFF
J: TRBJ2-1; V: TRBV5-1; size: NA; D: TRBD2; DNA: TGCGCCAGCAGCTTGGTGCTAGCGGGAGTGGGGAATGAGCAGTTCTTC; CDR3: CASSLVLAGVGNEQFF
J: TRBJ1-4; V: TRBV7-2; size: NA; D: TRBD1; DNA: TGTGCCAGCAGCGAGAGACGGACAGGGGTTGATGAAAAACTGTTTTTT; CDR3: CASSERRTGVDEKLFF
J: TRBJ2-1; V: TRBV14; size: NA; D: NA; DNA: TGTGCCAGCAGCCTTAGCCTCTACAATGAGCAGTTCTTC; CDR3: CASSLSLYNEQFF
J: TRBJ2-5; V: TRBV15; size: NA; D: NA; DNA: TGTGCCACCAGCAGAGATCCTCCTTCTACAGGGCAAGAGACCCAGTACTTC; CDR3: CATSRDPPSTGQETQYF
J: TRBJ1-5; V: TRBV28; size: NA; D: NA; DNA: TGTGCCAGCAGTTTATCCAGGTCGGATCAGCCCCAGCATTTT; CDR3: CASSLSRSDQPQHF
J: TRBJ1-2; V: TRBV15; size: NA; D: TRBD1; DNA: TGTGCCACCAGCAGAGATAACAGGGGGAAAGGCTACACCTTC; CDR3: CATSRDNRGKGYTF
J: TRBJ2-5; V: TRBV7-9; size: NA; D: TRBD1; DNA: TGTGCCAGCAGCGCGGGACAGGGAGTTGAGACCCAGTACTTC; CDR3: CASSAGQGVETQYF
J: TRBJ1-1; V: TRBV11-3; size: NA; D: TRBD1; DNA: TGTGCCAGCAGAAACAGGGGAATCACTGAAGCTTTCTTT; CDR3: CASRNRGITEAFF
J: TRBJ2-5; V: TRBV7-2; size: NA; D: TRBD1; DNA: TGTGCCAGCAGCTCCGGGACAGGGCCCCAAGAGACCCAGTACTTC; CDR3: CASSSGTGPQETQYF
J: TRBJ1-3; V: TRBV30; size: NA; D: NA; DNA: TGTGCCTGGGACCCTTGGGGCTCTGGAAACACCATATATTTT; CDR3: CAWDPWGSGNTIYF
J: TRBJ2-5; V: TRBV10-3; size: NA; D: NA; DNA: TGTGCCATCAGCAACAGGGGGGGAGAGACCCAGTACTTC; CDR3: CAISNRGGETQYF
J: TRBJ1-3; V: TRBV30; size: NA; D: NA; DNA: TGTGCCTGGAGTATAGCGGGAAACACCATATATTTT; CDR3: CAWSIAGNTIYF
J: TRBJ1-4; V: TRBV4-1; size: NA; D: NA; DNA: TGCGCCAGCAGCCAAGATGGGGGTGCTGAAAAACTGTTTTTT; CDR3: CASSQDGGAEKLFF
J: TRBJ2-7; V: TRBV4-3; size: once; D: TRBD2; DNA: TGCGCCAGCAGCCAGAGCCTCCCGGGACTAGCCGGAGAGCAGTACTTC; CDR3: CASSQSLPGLAGEQYF
J: TRBJ2-7; V: TRBV7-8; size: NA; D: TRBD2; DNA: TGTGCCAGCAGCTCGAGACCCGGGACTAGCGACTCCTACGAGCAGTACTTC; CDR3: CASSSRPGTSDSYEQYF
J: TRBJ2-1; V: TRBV5-1; size: NA; D: TRBD2; DNA: TGCGCCAGCAGCTTAACTAGCGGGAGGAACAATGAGCAGTTCTTC; CDR3: CASSLTSGRNNEQFF
J: TRBJ2-5; V: TRBV7-9; size: NA; D: NA; DNA: TGTGCCAGCAGCTTACTAGGCCGGGAAGAGACCCAGTACTTC; CDR3: CASSLLGREETQYF
J: TRBJ2-6; V: TRBV27; size: NA; D: NA; DNA: TGTGCCAGCAGTTTAATGATAAGTGGGGCCAACGTCCTGACTTTC; CDR3: CASSLMISGANVLTF
J: TRBJ2-5; V: TRBV4-3; size: NA; D: NA; DNA: TGCGCCAGCAGCCAAGATACGGCGAAAGAGACCCAGTACTTC; CDR3: CASSQDTAKETQYF
J: TRBJ2-1; V: TRBV10-1; size: NA; D: NA; DNA: TGCGCCAGCCCCTACAATGAGCAGTTCTTC; CDR3: CASPYNEQFF
J: TRBJ2-1; V: TRBV9; size: NA; D: NA; DNA: TGTGCCAGCAGCGCCCGTGACAGCGGTTACAATGAGCAGTTCTTC; CDR3: CASSARDSGYNEQFF
J: TRBJ2-7; V: TRBV19; size: NA; D: NA; DNA: TGTGCCAGTAGTAGAAGCGGTGCGACCTACGAGCAGTACTTC; CDR3: CASSRSGATYEQYF
J: TRBJ2-3; V: TRBV11-3; size: NA; D: NA; DNA: TGTGCCAGCAGCCGCGGCTATACAGATAGCACAGATACGCAGTATTTT; CDR3: CASSRGYTDSTDTQYF
J: TRBJ2-1; V: TRBV18; size: NA; D: NA; DNA: TGTGCCAGCTCACCGGACAGTCGTGCCTACAATGAGCAGTTCTTC; CDR3: CASSPDSRAYNEQFF
J: TRBJ1-1; V: TRBV29-1; size: NA; D: TRBD1; DNA: TGCAGCGTCGTAAGGGACAGGAAGAACACTGAAGCTTTCTTT; CDR3: CSVVRDRKNTEAFF
J: TRBJ1-5; V: TRBV4-3; size: once; D: NA; DNA: TGCGCCAGCAGCCAAGATCTGGGGCAGCCCCAGCATTTT; CDR3: CASSQDLGQPQHF
J: TRBJ2-1; V: TRBV19; size: NA; D: TRBD2; DNA: TGTGCCAGTGCAGGGCTAGCGGGAGCCAATGAGCAGTTCTTC; CDR3: CASAGLAGANEQFF
J: TRBJ2-5; V: TRBV28; size: NA; D: TRBD2; DNA: TGTGCCAGCAGTTTCGTCAGCGGGGGAGAGACCCAGTACTTC; CDR3: CASSFVSGGETQYF
J: TRBJ2-7; V: TRBV7-7; size: NA; D: TRBD2; DNA: TGTGCTAGCAGCTTAGCTCCAGGGAGGGGCGAGCAGTACTTC; CDR3: CASSLAPGRGEQYF
J: TRBJ2-2; V: TRBV7-9; size: NA; D: NA; DNA: TGTGCCAGCAGCTCACCCGGCTCGGTTTCGGGCACCGGGGAGCTGTTTTTT; CDR3: CASSSPGSVSGTGELFF